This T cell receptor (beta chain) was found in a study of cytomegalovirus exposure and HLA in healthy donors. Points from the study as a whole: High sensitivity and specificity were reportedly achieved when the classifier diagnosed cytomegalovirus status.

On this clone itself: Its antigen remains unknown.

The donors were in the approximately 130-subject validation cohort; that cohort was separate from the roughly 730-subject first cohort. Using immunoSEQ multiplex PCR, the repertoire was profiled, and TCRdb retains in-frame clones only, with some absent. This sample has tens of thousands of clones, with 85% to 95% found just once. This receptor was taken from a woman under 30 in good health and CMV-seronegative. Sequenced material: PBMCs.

CDR3 coding DNA: TGTGCCAGCAGTCCCCGACAGGGGGAGCATGAGCAGTTCTTC. Its protein is CASSPRQGEHEQFF. The chain uses TRBV28 and TRBJ2-1; 9 bases agree with TRBD1. Germline loops: CDR1 MDHEN, CDR2 SYDVKM. The V segment lost 5 bases and the J segment 8 bases; nucleotides outside the gene matches: 7. This CDR3 comprises 14 residues.